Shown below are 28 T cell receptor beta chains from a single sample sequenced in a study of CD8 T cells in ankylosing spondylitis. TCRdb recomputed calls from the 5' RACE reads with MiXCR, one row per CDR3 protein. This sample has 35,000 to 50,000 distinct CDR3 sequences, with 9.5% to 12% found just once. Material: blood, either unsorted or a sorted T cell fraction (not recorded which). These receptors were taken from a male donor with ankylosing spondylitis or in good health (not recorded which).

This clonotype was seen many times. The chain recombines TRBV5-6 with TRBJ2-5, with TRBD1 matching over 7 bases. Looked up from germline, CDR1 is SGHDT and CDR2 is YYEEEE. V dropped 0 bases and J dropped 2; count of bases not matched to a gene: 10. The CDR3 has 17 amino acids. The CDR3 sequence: CASSLDRGRGIQETQYF. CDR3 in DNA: TGTGCCAGCAGCTTGGACAGGGGACGGGGTATTCAAGAGACCCAGTACTTC.

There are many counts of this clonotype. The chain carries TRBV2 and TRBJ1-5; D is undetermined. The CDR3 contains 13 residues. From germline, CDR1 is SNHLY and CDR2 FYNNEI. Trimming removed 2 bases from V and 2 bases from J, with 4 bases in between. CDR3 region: CASSEQGNQPQHF. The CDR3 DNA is TGTGCCAGCAGTGAACAGGGCAATCAGCCCCAGCATTTT.

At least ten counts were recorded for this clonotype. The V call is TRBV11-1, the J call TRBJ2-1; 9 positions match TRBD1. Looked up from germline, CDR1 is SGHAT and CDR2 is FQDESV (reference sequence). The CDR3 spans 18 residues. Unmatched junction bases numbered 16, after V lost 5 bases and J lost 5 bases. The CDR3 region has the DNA TGTGCCAGCAGCCCGCAATGGGGGGGGACAGGGTCGAACAATGAGCAGTTCTTC. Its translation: CASSPQWGGTGSNNEQFF.

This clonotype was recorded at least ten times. The CDR3 sequence is CASDDRASRAGELFF. The CDR3 region has the DNA TGTGCCAGTGATGACAGGGCGTCCCGCGCCGGGGAGCTGTTTTTT. The chain carries TRBV12-3 or TRBV12-4 and TRBJ2-2, with 7 nucleotides matching TRBD1. With 9 bases clipped from V and 6 bases from J, the junction kept 13 bases outside the gene matches. The CDR3 covers 15 residues.

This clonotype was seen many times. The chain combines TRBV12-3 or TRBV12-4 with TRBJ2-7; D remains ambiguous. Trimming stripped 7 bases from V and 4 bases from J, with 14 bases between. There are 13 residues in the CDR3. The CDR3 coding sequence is TGTGCCAGCAAGGTTTCGGCGAGGTACGAGCAGTACTTC. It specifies CASKVSARYEQYF.

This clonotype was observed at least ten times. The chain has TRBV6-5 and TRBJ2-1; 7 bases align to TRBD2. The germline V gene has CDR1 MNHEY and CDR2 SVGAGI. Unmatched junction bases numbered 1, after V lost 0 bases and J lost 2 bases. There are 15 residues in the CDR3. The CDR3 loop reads CASSYSGGAYNEQFF. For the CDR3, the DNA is TGTGCCAGCAGTTACTCGGGGGGGGCCTACAATGAGCAGTTCTTC.

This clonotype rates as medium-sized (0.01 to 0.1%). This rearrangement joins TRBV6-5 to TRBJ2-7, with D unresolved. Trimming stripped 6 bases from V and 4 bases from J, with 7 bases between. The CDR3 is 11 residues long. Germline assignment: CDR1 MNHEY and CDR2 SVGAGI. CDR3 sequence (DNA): TGTGCCAGCAGGGTCGGGTACGAGCAGTACTTC. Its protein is CASRVGYEQYF.

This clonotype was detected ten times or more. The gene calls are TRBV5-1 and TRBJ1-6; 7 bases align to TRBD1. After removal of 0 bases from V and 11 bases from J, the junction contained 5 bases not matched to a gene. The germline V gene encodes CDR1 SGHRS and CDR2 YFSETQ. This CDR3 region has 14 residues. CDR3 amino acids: CASSLEQGKTPLHF. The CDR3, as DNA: TGCGCCAGCAGCTTGGAACAGGGGAAAACACCCCTCCACTTT.

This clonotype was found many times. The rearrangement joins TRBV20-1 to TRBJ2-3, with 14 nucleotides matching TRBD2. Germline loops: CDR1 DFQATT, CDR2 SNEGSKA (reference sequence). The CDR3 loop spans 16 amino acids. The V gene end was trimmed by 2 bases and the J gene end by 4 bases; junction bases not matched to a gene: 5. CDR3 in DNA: TGCAGTGCTAGACAGGGACTAGCGGGGGACTCAGATACGCAGTATTTT. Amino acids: CSARQGLAGDSDTQYF.

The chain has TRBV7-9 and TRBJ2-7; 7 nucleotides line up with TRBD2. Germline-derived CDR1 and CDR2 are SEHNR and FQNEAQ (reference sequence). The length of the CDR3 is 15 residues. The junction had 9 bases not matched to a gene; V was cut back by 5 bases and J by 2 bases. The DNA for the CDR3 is TGTGCCAGCAGCACCTGGGGAGGGCGCGCCTACGAGCAGTACTTC. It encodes CASSTWGGRAYEQYF.

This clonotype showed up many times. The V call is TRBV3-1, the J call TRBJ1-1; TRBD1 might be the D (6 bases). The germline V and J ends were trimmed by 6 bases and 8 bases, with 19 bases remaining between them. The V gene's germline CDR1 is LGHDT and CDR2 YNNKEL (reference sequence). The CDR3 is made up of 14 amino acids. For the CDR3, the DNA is TGTGCCAGCAGTCTCGGACAGCAGCGCCCCGAAGCTTTCTTT. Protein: CASSLGQQRPEAFF.

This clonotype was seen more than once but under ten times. The CDR3 nucleotides are TGTGCCAGTAGCCCACGGGACAGGGAACCTGAAGCTTTCTTT. It specifies CASSPRDREPEAFF. The chain employs TRBV19 and TRBJ1-1, with TRBD1 matching 9 bases. The V and J ends lost 6 bases and 6 bases, in that order; junction bases with no gene match: 8. The CDR3 is 14 amino acids. Germline V gene lookup returns CDR1 LNHDA and CDR2 SQIVND (reference sequence).

This CDR3 reads CASSINSGGAADTQYF. CDR3 bases: TGCGCCAGCAGCATTAATAGCGGGGGGGCCGCAGATACGCAGTATTTT. This chain joins TRBV5-1 and TRBJ2-3; TRBD2 aligns across 11 bases. Germline loops: CDR1 SGHRS, CDR2 YFSETQ. CDR3 length: 16 residues. The V and J ends lost 4 bases and 4 bases, in that order; junction bases with no gene match: 8.

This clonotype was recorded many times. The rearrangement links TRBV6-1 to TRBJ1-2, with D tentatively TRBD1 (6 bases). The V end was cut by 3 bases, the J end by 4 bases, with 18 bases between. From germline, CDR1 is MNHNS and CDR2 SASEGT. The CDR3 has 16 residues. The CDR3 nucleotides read TGTGCCAGCAGTGAGATCCCCCAGGGGTACGGCTATGGCTACACCTTC. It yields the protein CASSEIPQGYGYGYTF.

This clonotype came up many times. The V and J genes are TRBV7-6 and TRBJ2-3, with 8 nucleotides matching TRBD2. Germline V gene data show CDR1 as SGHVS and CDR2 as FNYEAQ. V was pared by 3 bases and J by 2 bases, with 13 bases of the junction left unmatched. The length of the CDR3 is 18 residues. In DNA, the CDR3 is TGTGCCAGCAGCTTGGGGCGGGGGGTCCTACCATACACAGATACGCAGTATTTT. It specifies CASSLGRGVLPYTDTQYF.

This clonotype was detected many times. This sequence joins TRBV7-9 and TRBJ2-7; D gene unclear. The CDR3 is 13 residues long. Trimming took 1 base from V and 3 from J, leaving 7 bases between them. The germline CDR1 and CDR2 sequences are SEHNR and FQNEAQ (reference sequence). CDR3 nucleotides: TGTGCCAGCAGCTTAGTCTGGGGCTACGAGCAGTACTTC. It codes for CASSLVWGYEQYF.

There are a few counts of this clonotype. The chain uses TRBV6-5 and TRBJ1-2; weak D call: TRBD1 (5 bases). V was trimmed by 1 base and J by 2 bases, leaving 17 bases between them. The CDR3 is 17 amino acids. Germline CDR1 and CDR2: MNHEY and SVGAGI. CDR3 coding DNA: TGTGCCAGCAGTTACTATACCCAGGGCCGGTCCAACTATGGCTACACCTTC. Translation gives CASSYYTQGRSNYGYTF.

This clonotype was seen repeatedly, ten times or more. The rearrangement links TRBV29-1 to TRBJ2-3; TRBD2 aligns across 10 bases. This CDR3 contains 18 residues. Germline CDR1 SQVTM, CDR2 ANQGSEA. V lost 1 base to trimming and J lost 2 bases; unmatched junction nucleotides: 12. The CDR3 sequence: CSVEGLAGEFIYTDTQYF. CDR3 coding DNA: TGCAGCGTTGAAGGGCTAGCGGGGGAATTTATATACACAGATACGCAGTATTTT.

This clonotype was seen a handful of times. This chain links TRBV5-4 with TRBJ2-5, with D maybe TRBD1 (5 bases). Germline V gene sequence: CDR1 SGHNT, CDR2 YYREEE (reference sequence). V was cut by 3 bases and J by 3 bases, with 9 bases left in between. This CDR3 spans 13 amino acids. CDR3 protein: CASSSAGKETQYF. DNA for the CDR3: TGTGCCAGCAGCTCAGCAGGGAAAGAGACCCAGTACTTC.

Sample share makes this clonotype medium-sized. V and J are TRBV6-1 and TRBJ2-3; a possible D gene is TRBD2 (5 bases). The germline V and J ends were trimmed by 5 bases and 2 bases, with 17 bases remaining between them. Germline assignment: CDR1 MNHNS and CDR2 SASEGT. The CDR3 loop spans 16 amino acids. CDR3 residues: CASSPTGSGITDTQYF. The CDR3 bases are TGTGCCAGCAGTCCGACGGGTTCGGGAATCACAGATACGCAGTATTTT.

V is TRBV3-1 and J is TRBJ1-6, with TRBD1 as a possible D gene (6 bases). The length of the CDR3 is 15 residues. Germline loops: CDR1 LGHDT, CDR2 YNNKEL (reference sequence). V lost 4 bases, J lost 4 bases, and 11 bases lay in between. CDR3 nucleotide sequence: TGTGCCAGCAGCCGAATGGACAGTTATAATTCACCCCTCCACTTT. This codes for CASSRMDSYNSPLHF.

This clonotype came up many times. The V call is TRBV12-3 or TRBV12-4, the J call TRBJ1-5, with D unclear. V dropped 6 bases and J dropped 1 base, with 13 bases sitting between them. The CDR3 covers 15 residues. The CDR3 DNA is TGTGCCAGCAGCCCGGTGAGGGCAAGCAATCAGCCCCAGCATTTT. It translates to CASSPVRASNQPQHF.

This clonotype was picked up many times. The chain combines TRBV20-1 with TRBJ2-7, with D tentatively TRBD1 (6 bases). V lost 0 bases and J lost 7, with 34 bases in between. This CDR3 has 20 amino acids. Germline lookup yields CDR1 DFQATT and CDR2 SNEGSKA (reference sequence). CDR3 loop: CSARDPQVKKHLGASWEQYF. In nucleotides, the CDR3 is TGCAGTGCTAGAGATCCCCAGGTGAAGAAGCATCTGGGGGCATCTTGGGAGCAGTACTTC.

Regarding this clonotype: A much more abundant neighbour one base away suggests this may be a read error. In DNA form, the CDR3 reads TGTGCCTGGAGTTACCCAGGGGGAGGTGGCAATCAGCCCCAGTATTTT. Translated: CAWSYPGGGGNQPQYF. The chain has TRBV30 and TRBJ1-5; TRBD1 might be the D (7 bases). The J call may be wrong; the DNA end is better matched by TRBJ2-3. Germline loops: CDR1 GTSNPN, CDR2 SVGIG (reference sequence). This CDR3 is built from 16 residues.

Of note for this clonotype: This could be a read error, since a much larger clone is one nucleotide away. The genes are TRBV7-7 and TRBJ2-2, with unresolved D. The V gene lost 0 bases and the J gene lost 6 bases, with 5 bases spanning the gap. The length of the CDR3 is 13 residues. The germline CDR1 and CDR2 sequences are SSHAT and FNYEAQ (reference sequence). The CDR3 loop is CASSLATAGELFF. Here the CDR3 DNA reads TGTGCCAGCAGCTTAGCCACGGCCGGGGAGCTGTTTTTT.

The CDR3 loop is CSAVDRWEQFF. CDR3 nucleotide sequence: TGCAGTGCCGTGGACCGCTGGGAGCAGTTCTTC. The chain is built from TRBV20-1 and TRBJ2-1, with D uncertain. CDR3 size: 11 residues. Trimming removed 6 bases at V and 10 bases at J, with 13 bases between. Germline CDR1 is DFQATT and CDR2 is SNEGSKA (reference sequence).

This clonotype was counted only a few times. CDR3 protein: CASSFGGVGAEAFF. The CDR3 DNA sequence: TGTGCCAGCAGCTTTGGAGGGGTTGGAGCTGAAGCTTTCTTT. The chain links TRBV5-5 to TRBJ1-1, with a weak D call TRBD1 (5 bases). This CDR3 spans 14 amino acids. The germline CDR1 and CDR2 sequences are SGHKS and YYEKEE (reference sequence). Trimming took 2 bases from V and 6 from J, leaving 14 bases between them.

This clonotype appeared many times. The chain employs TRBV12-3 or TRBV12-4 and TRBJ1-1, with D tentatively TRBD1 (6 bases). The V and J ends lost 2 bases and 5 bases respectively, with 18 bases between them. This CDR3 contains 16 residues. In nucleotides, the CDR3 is TGTGCCAGCAGTTTAAGTATTGGCGGAGGGGGGACTGAAGCTTTCTTT. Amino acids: CASSLSIGGGGTEAFF.